Following are 27 T cell receptor beta chains from one sample sequenced in a study of CD8 T cells in Susac syndrome. RNA totalling about 0.5 to 1 ug underwent reverse transcription with random hexamers. TCRdb re-analysed the immunoSEQ multiplex PCR reads in MiXCR, keeping a single row per CDR3 protein. The sample contains under 200,000 distinct CDR3 sequences, 85% to 95% of which appear only once. The sequenced material came from CD4+ T cells from PBMCs. Source of these receptors: a human donor with Susac syndrome.

This chain uses TRBV4-2 with TRBJ2-5; 8 positions match TRBD2. Germline-derived CDR1 and CDR2 are LGHNA and YNFKEQ. The CDR3 loop spans 15 amino acids. J was trimmed by 4 bases and V by 1 base; bases with no gene match: 5. The CDR3 loop is CASSQGTSGVETQYF. The DNA for the CDR3 is TGTGCCAGCAGCCAAGGAACTAGCGGAGTAGAGACCCAGTACTTC.

This chain's CDR3 is CAWSVGGNTDTQYF. CDR3 DNA: TGTGCCTGGAGTGTTGGTGGTAACACAGATACGCAGTATTTT. The chain links TRBV30 to TRBJ2-3; D ambiguous. The CDR3 is 14 residues long. Germline assignment: CDR1 GTSNPN and CDR2 SVGIG (reference sequence). The ends were cut back, 0 bases at V and 2 bases at J, with 9 bases in the middle.

V is TRBV2 and J is TRBJ1-5; D is unresolved. The germline V and J ends were trimmed by 0 bases and 5 bases, with 11 bases remaining between them. The CDR3 covers 15 residues. Germline-derived CDR1 and CDR2 are SNHLY and FYNNEI. The CDR3 bases are TGTGCCAGCAGTGAAGCTCGTCAGGCGGATCAGCCCCAGCATTTT. Translation: CASSEARQADQPQHF.

This clonotype appeared once. J is TRBJ2-1 and V is TRBV24-1, with 11 bases matching TRBD2. With V trimmed by 4 bases and J by 8 bases, 9 bases remained unmatched. The V gene's germline CDR1 is KGHDR and CDR2 SFDVKD. This CDR3 has 16 amino acids. CDR3 nucleotides: TGTGCCACCAGTGAATCCGGGACTAGCGGTTTCGATGAGCAGTTCTTC. The encoded protein is CATSESGTSGFDEQFF.

In this sample, this clonotype turned up once. CDR3 protein: CATSSIILIEQFF. DNA for the CDR3: TGTGCCACCAGCAGTATCATTTTGATTGAGCAGTTCTTC. The chain couples TRBV15 to TRBJ2-1; D is uncertain. The V gene lost 3 bases and the J gene lost 9 bases, with 12 bases spanning the gap. CDR1 is LNHNV, CDR2 YYDKDF, per germline (reference sequence). CDR3 length: 13 residues.

J is TRBJ1-3 and V is TRBV6-1; D is ambiguous. The CDR3 is 13 amino acids. Germline loops: CDR1 MNHNS, CDR2 SASEGT. V lost 7 bases and J lost 2, with 9 bases in between. The CDR3 protein is CASTKETGNTIYF. CDR3 DNA: TGTGCCAGCACCAAGGAGACTGGAAACACCATATATTTT.

Written as DNA, the CDR3 is TGTGCCAGCAGCAGGAGCTGGAACACTGAAGCTTTCTTT. This sequence encodes CASSRSWNTEAFF. The chain has TRBV9 and TRBJ1-1; no firm D call. Per the germline V gene, CDR1 is SGDLS and CDR2 is YYNGEE. Trimming stripped 4 bases from V and 1 base from J, with 8 bases between. CDR3 length: 13 amino acids.

V and J are TRBV6-2 or TRBV6-3 and TRBJ1-5; 7 positions agree with TRBD1. With V trimmed by 7 bases and J by 6 bases, 15 bases remained unmatched. Per germline, CDR1 MNHEY and CDR2 SVGEGT. CDR3 length: 16 amino acids. CDR3 sequence: CASNLGRGHFSQPQHF. The CDR3 DNA is TGTGCCAGCAACCTGGGGAGGGGGCATTTTAGTCAGCCCCAGCATTTT.

The V gene is TRBV3-1, the J gene TRBJ1-2; no clear D gene. This CDR3 comprises 12 residues. V was pared by 1 base and J by 6 bases, with 6 bases between. CDR1 is LGHDT, CDR2 YNNKEL, per germline (reference sequence). CDR3 protein: CASSQVGDGYTF. CDR3 sequence (DNA): TGTGCCAGCAGCCAAGTTGGGGATGGCTACACCTTC.

The gene calls are TRBV5-6 and TRBJ2-3, with TRBD2 as a possible D gene (6 bases). With 2 bases removed from V and 0 bases from J, the gap between germline ends came to 10 bases. Germline CDR1 reads SGHDT; CDR2 reads YYEEEE. This CDR3 contains 15 residues. Here the CDR3 DNA reads TGTGCCAGCAGCTTCTTCGGGAGTAGCACAGATACGCAGTATTTT. Amino acids: CASSFFGSSTDTQYF.

This rearrangement joins TRBV12-3 or TRBV12-4 to TRBJ2-7; D gene unclear. V lost 3 bases and J lost 0, with 6 bases in between. CDR3 length equals 13 residues. The CDR3 DNA sequence: TGTGCCAGCAGTTTTGTGAGCTCCTACGAGCAGTACTTC. It codes for CASSFVSSYEQYF.

The rearrangement joins TRBV12-5 to TRBJ1-5; D gene unclear. Germline values: CDR1 LGHNT, CDR2 FRNRAP. This CDR3 is 12 amino acids long. V was pared by 0 bases and J by 7 bases, with 4 bases between. The DNA of the CDR3 is TGTGCTAGTGGTTTGGTAGCCCAGCCCCAGCATTTT. This translates into CASGLVAQPQHF. The whole variable domain, filled in from reference TRBV12-5 and TRBJ1-5, reads DARVTQTPRHKVTEMGQEVTMRCQPILGHNTVFWYRQTMMQGLELLAYFRNRAPLDDSGMPKDRFSAEMPDATLATLKIQPSEPRDSAVYFCASGLVAQPQHFGDGTRLSIL.

V and J are TRBV18 and TRBJ2-7, with 7 bases aligning to TRBD1. This CDR3 contains 14 residues. V lost 3 bases to trimming and J lost 1 base; unmatched junction nucleotides: 3. CDR1 and CDR2 from the germline V gene are KGHSH and LQKENI. CDR3 nucleotides: TGTGCCAGCTCACCTACAGGGGAATCCTACGAGCAGTACTTC. The encoded protein is CASSPTGESYEQYF.

The chain employs TRBV29-1 and TRBJ1-2; D unclear. Trimming took off 0 bases at V and 8 bases at J, with 7 bases between the two ends. Germline assignment: CDR1 SQVTM and CDR2 ANQGSEA. This CDR3 comprises 11 residues. The CDR3, as DNA: TGCAGCGTTGAAGATCGGCGGGGCTACACCTTC. Protein: CSVEDRRGYTF.

This sequence joins TRBV6-2 or TRBV6-3 and TRBJ1-5; the D gene is possibly TRBD1 (5 bases). Germline V CDR1 and CDR2: MNHEY, SVGEGT. V lost 5 bases, J lost 6 bases, and 14 bases lay in between. CDR3 length: 14 residues. The CDR3 region has the DNA TGTGCCAGCAGTCCTTACGGGACCCTTCAGCCCCAGCATTTT. Translation: CASSPYGTLQPQHF.

This clonotype showed up just once. The chain uses TRBV7-9 and TRBJ2-1; D perhaps matches TRBD1 (6 bases). CDR1 and CDR2 (germline): SEHNR, FQNEAQ (reference sequence). Trimming cost V 5 bases and J 8 bases, with 19 bases left between them. The CDR3 is 15 amino acids. CDR3 amino acids: CASSPAEGVIHEQFF. CDR3 coding DNA: TGTGCCAGCAGCCCTGCCGAGGGGGTTATACATGAGCAGTTCTTC.

The J gene is TRBJ1-1, the V gene TRBV5-1; D unclear. The germline V gene encodes CDR1 SGHRS and CDR2 YFSETQ. The CDR3 extends over 13 amino acids. V lost 0 bases and J lost 4, with 7 bases in between. CDR3 nucleotide sequence: TGCGCCAGCAGCTTGGGAGGGCGCACTGAAGCTTTCTTT. Translation gives CASSLGGRTEAFF.

The chain carries TRBV12-3 or TRBV12-4 and TRBJ1-5; unclear D gene. Trimming shortened V by 1 base and J by 0 bases, and 10 bases separated the two germline ends. The CDR3 contains 16 residues. The CDR3 nucleotides are TGTGCCAGCAGTTTAGAACCGGAGTATAGCAATCAGCCCCAGCATTTT. It specifies CASSLEPEYSNQPQHF.

This chain links TRBV6-2 or TRBV6-3 with TRBJ1-1; perhaps TRBD1 as D (6 bases). The germline V gene encodes CDR1 MNHEY and CDR2 SVGEGT. V dropped 3 bases and J dropped 6 bases, with 17 bases sitting between them. The CDR3 consists of 15 residues. This CDR3 reads CASSYTSGRGAEAFF. In DNA, the CDR3 is TGTGCCAGCAGTTATACGTCGGGCAGGGGCGCTGAAGCTTTCTTT.

This chain uses TRBV3-1 with TRBJ2-5; 11 bases map to TRBD2. CDR1 LGHDT and CDR2 YNNKEL come from the germline V gene (reference sequence). There are 14 residues in the CDR3. The V and J ends lost 4 bases and 3 bases, in that order; junction bases with no gene match: 1. The CDR3 here is CASSLTSGEETQYF. DNA of the CDR3: TGTGCCAGCAGCCTGACTAGCGGGGAAGAGACCCAGTACTTC.

The chain has TRBV20-1 and TRBJ1-1, with 7 bases fitting TRBD1. Trimming took 3 bases from V and 0 from J; bases not matched to a gene: 4. The germline CDR1 and CDR2 sequences are DFQATT and SNEGSKA (reference sequence). This CDR3 region has 14 residues. Here the CDR3 reads CSARAGTVNTEAFF. The CDR3 DNA is TGCAGTGCTAGGGCCGGGACAGTGAACACTGAAGCTTTCTTT.

The chain combines TRBV5-6 with TRBJ2-1, with TRBD2 identical over 11 bases. From germline, CDR1 is SGHDT and CDR2 YYEEEE. The length of the CDR3 is 17 residues. Unmatched junction bases numbered 12, after V lost 4 bases and J lost 6 bases. CDR3 coding DNA: TGTGCCAGCAGCCCGGGGGTAGCGGGGGGGCCATTCAATGAGCAGTTCTTC. Encoded protein: CASSPGVAGGPFNEQFF.

The chain has TRBV29-1 and TRBJ2-2; D unresolved. From germline, CDR1 is SQVTM and CDR2 ANQGSEA. V dropped 6 bases and J dropped 4 bases, with 12 bases sitting between them. This CDR3 is 13 amino acids long. This CDR3 reads CSVRNTFTGELFF. For the CDR3, the DNA is TGCAGCGTCCGTAACACCTTCACCGGGGAGCTGTTTTTT.

The chain recombines TRBV11-2 with TRBJ2-2; 13 positions match TRBD2. Germline-derived CDR1 and CDR2 are SGHAT and FQNNGV. V gave up 5 bases and J gave up 5 bases; unmatched junction bases: 5. This CDR3 has 16 amino acids. The chain's CDR3 is CASSRGTSGETGELFF. The CDR3, as DNA: TGTGCCAGCAGCAGGGGGACTAGCGGGGAAACCGGGGAGCTGTTTTTT.

V is TRBV12-3 or TRBV12-4 and J is TRBJ2-7; D unresolved. Trimming shortened V by 1 base and J by 5 bases, and 9 bases separated the two germline ends. The CDR3 length is 13 residues. As DNA, the CDR3 is TGTGCCAGCAGTTTAGTCCCGGGCGACGAGCAGTACTTC. As protein: CASSLVPGDEQYF.

The V call is TRBV20-1, the J call TRBJ1-5, with D unclear. The CDR3 loop spans 13 amino acids. With 2 bases removed from V and 5 bases from J, the gap between germline ends came to 10 bases. Per germline, CDR1 DFQATT and CDR2 SNEGSKA (reference sequence). The CDR3 loop is CSARRGWDQPQHF. CDR3 nucleotide sequence: TGCAGTGCTAGACGGGGATGGGATCAGCCCCAGCATTTT.

The chain combines TRBV14 with TRBJ1-1; D gene ambiguous. CDR1 is SGHDN, CDR2 FVKESK, per germline. The length of the CDR3 is 15 residues. Trimming shortened V by 1 base and J by 5 bases, and 14 bases separated the two germline ends. The CDR3 loop reads CASSQGVGRWTEAFF. For the CDR3, the DNA is TGTGCCAGCAGCCAAGGTGTGGGTAGGTGGACTGAAGCTTTCTTT.